Listed here is a single TCR beta chain. Its specificity is unknown. This table comes from immunoSEQ multiplex PCR, and its TCRdb copy is limited to in-frame clones, with some not included. The data show 150,000 or so clones, with around 88% seen just once and approximately 16% held by the top ten. Trimming removed 0 bases from V and 5 bases from J, with 11 bases in between. This CDR3 comprises 14 residues. CDR1 is GTSNPN and CDR2 is SVGIG in the germline V gene (reference sequence). This entry is derived from a study of T cell responses to AZD1222 COVID-19 vaccine. Study at large: Investigators merged groups given second doses at roughly 4 or roughly 12 weeks. The study, taken as a whole, reports: Seropositivity was recorded at baseline in only six AZD1222 recipients. Vaccination with two AZD1222 doses was followed by a rise in Spike-specific TCR breadth and depth. In a largely white British group with more females than males, clonal diversity was possibly underestimated.

This clonotype originated in an adult in good health. This chain joins TRBV30 and TRBJ1-5; D not certain. The starting material was peripheral blood, obtained on day 0 of AZD1222 vaccination. CDR3 protein: CAWSVPGSDQPQHF. CDR3 coding DNA: TGTGCCTGGAGTGTACCTGGATCAGATCAGCCCCAGCATTTT.